This TCR beta chain stems from a study of cytomegalovirus exposure and HLA in healthy donors. Findings of the study overall: According to a later analysis, most TCR beta chains associated with CMV appeared HLA-restricted. Clonal expansion, a later analysis showed, was greater in HLA-associated TCR beta chains than in equally common others. Cytomegalovirus association was assigned to more than 150 TCR beta chains. High specificity and sensitivity for cytomegalovirus status were reported for the classifier.

This clone came up a few times. Its specificity is unknown. The germline V gene encodes CDR1 MGHDK and CDR2 SYGVNS. The V and J ends lost 3 bases and 2 bases respectively, with 7 bases between them. The CDR3 runs to 13 residues. Vbeta (60) and Jbeta (13) primers were used in the PCR. TCRdb keeps only in-frame clones here, not all; method: immunoSEQ multiplex PCR. The table shows over 150,000 clones, with about four fifths occurring only once. This TCR was sampled from a man aged 30 to 39 in good health and CMV-seronegative. The sequencing input was PBMCs. This chain uses TRBV25-1 with TRBJ2-5; no clear D gene. CDR3 residues: CASSDRIQETQYF. CDR3 nucleotides: TGTGCCAGCAGTGACAGGATTCAAGAGACCCAGTACTTC.